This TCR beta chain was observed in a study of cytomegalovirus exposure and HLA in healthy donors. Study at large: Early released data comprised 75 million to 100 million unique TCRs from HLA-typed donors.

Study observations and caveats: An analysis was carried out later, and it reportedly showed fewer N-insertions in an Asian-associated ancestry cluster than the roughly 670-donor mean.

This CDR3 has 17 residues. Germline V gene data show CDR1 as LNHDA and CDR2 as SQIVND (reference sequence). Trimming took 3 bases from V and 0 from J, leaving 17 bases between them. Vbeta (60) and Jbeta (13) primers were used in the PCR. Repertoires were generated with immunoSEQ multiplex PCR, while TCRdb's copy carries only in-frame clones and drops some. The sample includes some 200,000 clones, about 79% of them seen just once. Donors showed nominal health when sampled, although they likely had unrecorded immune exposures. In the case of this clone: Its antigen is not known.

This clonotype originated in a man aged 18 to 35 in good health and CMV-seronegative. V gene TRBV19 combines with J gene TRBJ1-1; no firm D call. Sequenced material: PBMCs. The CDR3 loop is CASSIDGIGPMNTEAFF. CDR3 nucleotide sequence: TGTGCCAGTAGTATCGACGGGATTGGCCCCATGAACACTGAAGCTTTCTTT.